The 25 T cell receptor beta chains in this list originate from one sample, sequenced in a study of identical twins. One entry per CDR3 protein, called by TCRdb with MiXCR from the 5' RACE reads. The sample shows 210,000 or so distinct CDR3 sequences, 15% of them seen only once. This sample was shared with a second study, whose subject was T cells expressing NK-cell markers.

Material: CD8+ T cells sorted from blood. All receptors come from a woman between 18 and 29 years old in good health.

The J gene is TRBJ2-3, the V gene TRBV12-3 or TRBV12-4, with 11 positions matching TRBD2. The CDR3 covers 16 residues. The V gene end was trimmed by 5 bases and the J gene end by 2 bases; junction bases not matched to a gene: 6. The CDR3 bases are TGTGCCAGCAGTCCAACTAGCGGGAGAACCACAGATACGCAGTATTTT. Amino acid sequence: CASSPTSGRTTDTQYF.

J is TRBJ2-3 and V is TRBV11-2; TRBD2 is a possible D gene (6 bases). V lost 8 bases and J 2 bases, leaving 11 bases between the germline ends. Germline CDR1 SGHAT, CDR2 FQNNGV. The CDR3 runs to 13 residues. CDR3 sequence: CASERANTDTQYF. As DNA, the CDR3 is TGTGCCAGCGAGCGGGCCAACACAGATACGCAGTATTTT.

This CDR3 is CASSLGTSGIEQFF. In DNA, the CDR3 is TGTGCCAGCAGCTTGGGGACTAGCGGGATTGAGCAGTTCTTC. The rearrangement uses TRBV7-9 and TRBJ2-1; 13 nucleotides align to TRBD2. Germline V lookup: CDR1 SEHNR, CDR2 FQNEAQ (reference sequence). The CDR3 is made up of 14 amino acids. With V trimmed by 3 bases and J by 9 bases, 2 bases remained unmatched.

This clonotype has only a few counts. The J gene is TRBJ2-7, the V gene TRBV28; a weak D match, TRBD2 (6 bases). V was trimmed by 7 bases and J by 7 bases, leaving 17 bases between them. This CDR3 contains 13 residues. Germline CDR1 and CDR2: MDHEN and SYDVKM. The CDR3 here is CASNQEGRGEQYF. The CDR3 DNA reads TGTGCCAGCAATCAGGAGGGGCGAGGGGAGCAGTACTTC.

The chain links TRBV5-6 to TRBJ2-7; TRBD1 or TRBD2 may be the D gene (5 bases each). Per the germline V gene, CDR1 is SGHDT and CDR2 is YYEEEE. Trimming left V 3 bases short and J 3 bases short, with 13 bases between. This CDR3 has 14 residues. CDR3 bases: TGTGCCAGCAGCTCCGGGGACGTCTGCTACGAGCAGTACTTC. This sequence encodes CASSSGDVCYEQYF.

The chain joins TRBV6-1 to TRBJ2-7, with 8 positions matching TRBD1. After removal of 5 bases from V and 1 base from J, the junction contained 7 bases not matched to a gene. This CDR3 comprises 15 residues. The V gene's germline CDR1 is MNHNS and CDR2 SASEGT. The CDR3 region is CASSNTGGMSYEQYF. The CDR3 DNA sequence: TGTGCCAGCAGTAATACAGGGGGGATGTCCTACGAGCAGTACTTC.

The genes are TRBV15 and TRBJ2-2, with 13 bases lining up with TRBD2. The germline CDR1 and CDR2 sequences are LNHNV and YYDKDF (reference sequence). V dropped 5 bases and J dropped 6; count of bases not matched to a gene: 6. This CDR3 has 16 residues. Written as DNA, the CDR3 is TGTGCCACCAGCCGGGGACTAGCGGGGACGGCCGGGGAGCTGTTTTTT. Translating gives CATSRGLAGTAGELFF.

Only a few counts were recorded for this clonotype. V usage is TRBV2 and J usage is TRBJ2-1; 7 positions match TRBD2. Germline lookup yields CDR1 SNHLY and CDR2 FYNNEI. There are 14 residues in the CDR3. J gave up 6 bases and V 6 bases, and 8 bases lay outside the gene matches. In nucleotides, the CDR3 is TGTGCCAGCAGAGGCGGGAGATTCCCCAATGAGCAGTTCTTC. Encoded protein: CASRGGRFPNEQFF.

This chain joins TRBV11-2 and TRBJ2-5, with 8 positions matching TRBD1. Germline trimming cut 0 bases from V and 3 bases from J; bases unmatched to any gene: 9. Germline V gives CDR1 SGHAT, CDR2 FQNNGV. The CDR3 totals 17 residues. CDR3 loop: CASSLDLLGQGEETQYF. Written as DNA, the CDR3 is TGTGCCAGCAGCTTAGATCTCTTAGGACAGGGCGAAGAGACCCAGTACTTC.

The chain couples TRBV7-9 to TRBJ1-1; D gene ambiguous. There are 10 residues in the CDR3. The V and J ends lost 5 bases and 11 bases respectively, with 9 bases between them. Looked up from germline, CDR1 is SEHNR and CDR2 is FQNEAQ (reference sequence). The CDR3 reads CASSKVGAFF. The CDR3 DNA is TGTGCCAGCAGCAAAGTCGGCGCTTTCTTT.

This clonotype was seen only a few times. V gene TRBV7-9 combines with J gene TRBJ2-5, with D possibly being TRBD2 (5 bases). V lost 2 bases and J lost 3, with 10 bases in between. Germline V lookup: CDR1 SEHNR, CDR2 FQNEAQ (reference sequence). This CDR3 comprises 14 residues. The chain's CDR3 is CASSLSEGEETQYF. Here the CDR3 DNA reads TGTGCCAGCAGCTTATCTGAGGGAGAAGAGACCCAGTACTTC.

V and J are TRBV12-3 or TRBV12-4 and TRBJ1-2; the D is unclear. Trimming left V 6 bases short and J 6 bases short, with 14 bases between. The CDR3 loop spans 13 amino acids. CDR3 sequence: CASSLRGRDGYTF. For the CDR3, the DNA is TGTGCCAGCAGCCTTCGGGGAAGGGATGGCTACACCTTC.

The rearrangement links TRBV6-6 to TRBJ1-1; D is undetermined. The ends were cut back, 2 bases at V and 4 bases at J, with 5 bases in the middle. The V gene's germline CDR1 is MNHNY and CDR2 SVGAGI (reference sequence). This CDR3 spans 12 amino acids. DNA for the CDR3: TGTGCCAGCAGTTACGGTGCCACTGAAGCTTTCTTT. Translating it yields CASSYGATEAFF.

Here the CDR3 DNA reads TGTGCCAGCACCACAAAGAGCGGGAGCTACGAGCAGTACTTC. Translation gives CASTTKSGSYEQYF. The V and J genes are TRBV27 and TRBJ2-7, with TRBD2 identical over 8 bases. The CDR3 spans 14 residues. CDR1 and CDR2 from the germline V gene are MNHEY and SMNVEV (reference sequence). V lost 7 bases, J lost 3 bases, and 8 bases stayed unmatched.

Remarks on this clonotype: A read error may produce the germline difference seen at one junction end. This chain links TRBV20-1 with TRBJ2-3; 7 nucleotides match TRBD2. Germline V gene sequence: CDR1 DFQATT, CDR2 SNEGSKA (reference sequence). The CDR3 totals 14 residues. As DNA, the CDR3 is TGCAGTGCTGGAGAAAGCGGGGGCACAGATACGCAGTATTTT. It codes for CSAGESGGTDTQYF.

In this sample, this clonotype turned up a few times. The chain is built from TRBV9 and TRBJ2-3; the D gene is possibly TRBD1 (6 bases). The CDR3 loop spans 16 amino acids. Germline-derived CDR1 and CDR2 are SGDLS and YYNGEE. Trimming removed 5 bases at V and 6 bases at J, with 22 bases between. In DNA form, the CDR3 reads TGTGCCAGCAGTTCCGTCCAAGGCGCAGGGGCGGATACGCAGTATTTT. Its protein is CASSSVQGAGADTQYF. The entire variable domain, with the rest obtained from reference TRBV9 and TRBJ2-3, is as follows: DSGVTQTPKHLITATGQRVTLRCSPRSGDLSVYWYQQSLDQGLQFLIQYYNGEERAKGNILERFSAQQFPDLHSELNLSSLELGDSALYFCASSSVQGAGADTQYFGPGTRLTVL.

The chain links TRBV19 to TRBJ1-5; D is undetermined. The CDR3 covers 15 residues. Trimming shortened V by 6 bases and J by 0 bases, and 12 bases separated the two germline ends. Germline CDR1 LNHDA, CDR2 SQIVND (reference sequence). Written as DNA, the CDR3 is TGTGCCAGTAGAACCCTGACAAGTAGCAATCAGCCCCAGCATTTT. As protein: CASRTLTSSNQPQHF.

This clonotype showed up just a few times. The rearrangement uses TRBV10-3 and TRBJ2-2; D might be TRBD1 or TRBD2, each matching 5 bases. The CDR3 runs to 16 residues. V lost 0 bases to trimming and J lost 2 bases, with 10 bases between them. The germline gives CDR1 ENHRY, CDR2 SYGVKD. The CDR3 here is CAISESSGHNTGELFF. The CDR3, as DNA: TGTGCCATCAGTGAGTCCTCGGGGCACAACACCGGGGAGCTGTTTTTT.

This clonotype has just a few counts. DNA of the CDR3: TGTGCCAGCAGCTCCCCCCTAGTCGACAGGGGGCAAGGGGAGCTGTTTTTT. It codes for CASSSPLVDRGQGELFF. The genes are TRBV12-3 or TRBV12-4 and TRBJ2-2, with 10 bases fitting TRBD1. The CDR3 runs to 17 residues. With V trimmed by 6 bases and J by 8 bases, 15 bases remained unmatched.

This clonotype was counted between two and nine times. The V gene is TRBV12-3 or TRBV12-4, the J gene TRBJ2-1, with D possibly being TRBD2 (6 bases). Trimming shortened V by 6 bases and J by 10 bases, and 10 bases separated the two germline ends. CDR3 length: 11 amino acids. The CDR3: CASRGGGEQFF. The CDR3 region has the DNA TGTGCCAGCAGGGGGGGTGGAGAGCAGTTCTTC.

V usage is TRBV6-5 and J usage is TRBJ1-1; D gene unclear. From germline, CDR1 is MNHEY and CDR2 SVGAGI. Trimming stripped 2 bases from V and 0 bases from J, with 10 bases between. The CDR3 contains 15 residues. Here the CDR3 reads CASSYGSYVNTEAFF. DNA of the CDR3: TGTGCCAGCAGTTACGGATCCTACGTGAACACTGAAGCTTTCTTT.

The chain links TRBV6-2 or TRBV6-3 to TRBJ2-7; the D is unclear. The germline V and J ends were trimmed by 2 bases and 7 bases, with 9 bases remaining between them. From germline, CDR1 is MNHEY and CDR2 SVGEGT. There are 12 residues in the CDR3. The CDR3 reads CASSYGEGEQYF. DNA of the CDR3: TGTGCCAGCAGTTACGGGGAAGGGGAGCAGTACTTC.

This clonotype was counted only a few times. V usage is TRBV7-9 and J usage is TRBJ2-7, with TRBD2 as a possible D gene (6 bases). V was pared by 6 bases and J by 1 base, with 13 bases between. The CDR3 sequence is 14 residues long. In germline, CDR1 is SEHNR, CDR2 FQNEAQ (reference sequence). The CDR3 is CASSPTGLSYEQYF. In nucleotides, the CDR3 is TGTGCCAGCAGTCCCACGGGACTTTCCTACGAGCAGTACTTC.

The sample holds a few counts of this clonotype. The chain is built from TRBV4-3 and TRBJ2-7; TRBD2 might be the D (6 bases). Germline CDR1 reads LGHNA; CDR2 reads YSLEER. V dropped 0 bases and J dropped 4 bases, with 22 bases sitting between them. The CDR3 is 18 amino acids. CDR3 sequence reads: CASSQDRIVGLARYEQYF. As DNA, the CDR3 is TGCGCCAGCAGCCAAGATCGGATAGTAGGCCTAGCGAGGTACGAGCAGTACTTC.

The rearrangement joins TRBV12-3 or TRBV12-4 to TRBJ2-1, with unresolved D. V shed 5 bases and J shed 6 bases, with 14 bases lying between them. The CDR3 length is 14 residues. Here the CDR3 DNA reads TGTGCCAGCAGTCTTCCGGGCAGACCCAATGAGCAGTTCTTC. Protein: CASSLPGRPNEQFF.